These 26 T cell receptor beta chains were sequenced from one sample in a study of metastatic and nonmetastatic thyroid tumors. Every patient was untreated before thyroid surgery. Through MiXCR, TCRdb re-clonotyped the PCR reads. The sample carries under 5,000 clones, roughly 20% recorded once. The sequencing sample was made of tumor tissue. These receptors all stem from a male donor with papillary thyroid cancer or a benign thyroid nodule (not recorded which). Some clones in this sample may be carry-over from other donors' samples.

The chain combines TRBV4-1 with TRBJ2-1, with 7 bases aligning to TRBD2. Per the germline V gene, CDR1 is MGHRA and CDR2 is YSYEKL. J gave up 3 bases and V 1 base, and 6 bases lay outside the gene matches. This CDR3 comprises 16 residues. CDR3 in amino acids: CASSQVGLDFYNEQFF. The CDR3 DNA sequence: TGCGCCAGCAGCCAAGTTGGACTAGATTTCTACAATGAGCAGTTCTTC.

As to this clone: This may be a read error: a much more frequent sequence differs by one nucleotide. J is TRBJ1-3 and V is TRBV12-3 or TRBV12-4, with D maybe TRBD1 (6 bases). Trimming removed 5 bases at V and 0 bases at J, with 14 bases between. This CDR3 spans 16 amino acids. DNA of the CDR3: TGTGCCAGCAGTCCCCGGTGCAGGGGCTCTGGAAACACCATATATTTT. This translates into CASSPRCRGSGNTIYF.

Only a few counts were recorded for this clone. V usage is TRBV6-1 and J usage is TRBJ1-1; D is perhaps TRBD1 (5 bases). V dropped 7 bases and J dropped 6 bases, with 18 bases sitting between them. Per germline, CDR1 MNHNS and CDR2 SASEGT. The CDR3 has 14 residues. CDR3 DNA sequence: TGTGCCAGCATCAAAATGGGGGGGAGCCCTGAAGCTTTCTTT. It yields the protein CASIKMGGSPEAFF.

This clone was observed once. This chain links TRBV11-2 with TRBJ2-3, with D perhaps TRBD1 or TRBD2 (7 bases each). The V end lost 5 bases, the J end lost 7 bases, and 25 bases lay between the germline ends. The germline V gene has CDR1 SGHAT and CDR2 FQNNGV. The CDR3 consists of 17 residues. The CDR3 loop reads CASSHHRGGGFQYTQYF. CDR3 DNA sequence: TGTGCCAGCAGCCACCACAGGGGAGGGGGATTTCAGTATACGCAGTATTTT.

In its sample, this clone was seen many times. The V gene is TRBV11-2, the J gene TRBJ2-7; 11 bases align to TRBD2. The CDR3 is 15 residues long. Germline V gene sequence: CDR1 SGHAT, CDR2 FQNNGV. The ends lost 5 bases at V and 4 bases at J; junction bases unmatched: 7. In DNA form, the CDR3 reads TGTGCCAGCAGCAACGGGAGACTAGCGGGGTACGAGCAGTACTTC. Translated: CASSNGRLAGYEQYF.

As to this clone: One end of the junction fails to match germline, which may point to a read error. In nucleotides, the CDR3 is TGCAGTGCTAGCCGGACTAGCGGGAGGATTATCTCCTACAACGAGCAGTTCTTC. Encoded protein: CSASRTSGRIISYNEQFF. This chain links TRBV20-1 with TRBJ2-1, with TRBD2 matching over 14 bases. This CDR3 comprises 18 residues. Germline values: CDR1 DFQATT, CDR2 SNEGSKA (reference sequence).

This chain links TRBV6-1 with TRBJ2-2, with D perhaps TRBD2 (5 bases). V was clipped by 7 bases and J by 0 bases, with 12 bases between them. In germline, CDR1 is MNHNS, CDR2 SASEGT. The CDR3 runs 15 residues. The CDR3 region has the DNA TGTGCCAGCACCGACTACGCCACGAACACCGGGGAGCTGTTTTTT. Its protein is CASTDYATNTGELFF.

This clone has a handful of counts. The chain couples TRBV28 to TRBJ1-2, with D perhaps matching TRBD1 (6 bases). The CDR3 runs 16 residues. The V gene lost 7 bases and the J gene lost 3 bases, with 21 bases spanning the gap. Germline-derived CDR1 and CDR2 are MDHEN and SYDVKM. CDR3 sequence reads: CASIPSITGAHYGYTF. CDR3 DNA: TGTGCCAGCATCCCCTCGATCACGGGGGCGCACTATGGCTACACCTTC.

The rearrangement joins TRBV6-1 to TRBJ2-7; possible D gene TRBD1, 6 bases. This CDR3 has 13 residues. Germline CDR1 MNHNS, CDR2 SASEGT. Trimming removed 7 bases from V and 4 bases from J, with 14 bases in between. CDR3 in DNA: TGTGCCAGCACCTTAAAACAGGGTTACGAGCAGTACTTC. Residues: CASTLKQGYEQYF.

Of note for this clone: Since a much larger clone is just one base distant, this may be a read error. This chain's CDR3 is CANSLTGGSTDTQYF. CDR3 sequence (DNA): TGTGCCAACAGCTTGACAGGGGGGAGCACAGATACGCAGTATTTT. This sequence joins TRBV11-2 and TRBJ2-3; 9 bases agree with TRBD1. Germline CDR1 is SGHAT and CDR2 is FQNNGV. The CDR3 totals 15 residues.

This clone was picked up a small number of times. The J gene is TRBJ1-5, the V gene TRBV6-1; D possibly corresponds to TRBD1 (5 bases). V was shortened by 6 bases and J by 7 bases, with 22 bases between the two germline ends. The CDR3 is 16 amino acids. Germline CDR1 reads MNHNS; CDR2 reads SASEGT. The CDR3 is CASSLSPQGLGQPQHF. Written as DNA, the CDR3 is TGTGCCAGCAGCCTTAGTCCCCAGGGTTTAGGACAGCCCCAGCATTTT.

This clone is medium-sized. V usage is TRBV28 and J usage is TRBJ2-3; no clear D gene. V was trimmed by 7 bases and J by 4 bases, leaving 9 bases between them. There are 12 residues in the CDR3. In germline, CDR1 is MDHEN, CDR2 SYDVKM. The CDR3, as DNA: TGTGCCAGCACCATGACGGCAGATACGCAGTATTTT. This codes for CASTMTADTQYF.

By share, this clone counts as medium-sized. The chain joins TRBV6-1 to TRBJ2-7; either TRBD1 or TRBD2 may fit D (5 bases each). The V and J ends lost 1 base and 4 bases respectively, with 20 bases between them. The V gene's germline CDR1 is MNHNS and CDR2 SASEGT. The CDR3 runs to 17 residues. The CDR3 protein is CASSEEVGPGPNYEQYF. CDR3 nucleotides: TGTGCCAGCAGTGAAGAGGTGGGACCGGGCCCCAATTACGAGCAGTACTTC.

This clone is labeled medium-sized. This chain connects TRBV27 to TRBJ2-1, with D perhaps TRBD1 (6 bases). The length of the CDR3 is 15 residues. CDR1 and CDR2 (germline): MNHEY, SMNVEV (reference sequence). Trimming took 5 bases from V and 6 from J, leaving 17 bases between them. This CDR3 reads CASSREGVGFNEQFF. CDR3 DNA sequence: TGTGCCAGCAGTAGAGAGGGGGTGGGATTCAATGAGCAGTTCTTC.

The chain carries TRBV27 and TRBJ2-7, with a tentative D call TRBD2 (5 bases). The V end was cut by 5 bases, the J end by 5 bases, with 19 bases between. This CDR3 contains 15 residues. Per the germline V gene, CDR1 is MNHEY and CDR2 is SMNVEV (reference sequence). The CDR3 here is CASSPRRSERDEQYF. The CDR3 DNA sequence: TGTGCCAGCAGTCCCCGGCGTAGCGAGAGGGACGAGCAGTACTTC.

The chain is built from TRBV5-6 and TRBJ1-3; D unclear. Germline CDR1 reads SGHDT; CDR2 reads YYEEEE. This CDR3 has 13 residues. V was trimmed by 4 bases and J by 0 bases, leaving 5 bases between them. The CDR3 reads CASSPDSGNTIYF. The CDR3, as DNA: TGTGCCAGCAGCCCGGACTCTGGAAACACCATATATTTT.

This clone was recorded at least ten times. The rearrangement links TRBV27 to TRBJ2-3; TRBD2 agrees at 9 bases. The trim removed 7 bases at V and 0 bases at J, leaving 5 bases unmatched. The CDR3 is made up of 15 amino acids. Per the germline V gene, CDR1 is MNHEY and CDR2 is SMNVEV (reference sequence). CDR3 region: CASISLAGSTDTQYF. For the CDR3, the DNA is TGTGCCAGCATAAGCCTAGCGGGGAGCACAGATACGCAGTATTTT.

The rearrangement joins TRBV28 to TRBJ1-2; weak D call: TRBD1 (5 bases). This CDR3 has 16 amino acids. Trimming pared 2 bases from V and 3 bases from J, leaving 16 bases between. Germline CDR1 reads MDHEN; CDR2 reads SYDVKM. CDR3 residues: CASSLTLWDAYYGYTF. DNA for the CDR3: TGTGCCAGCAGTTTAACCCTATGGGACGCATACTATGGCTACACCTTC.

This clone is termed medium-sized. The gene calls are TRBV10-3 and TRBJ1-5; D unclear. This CDR3 has 14 residues. V lost 11 bases and J 0 bases, leaving 14 bases between the germline ends. Germline CDR1 is ENHRY and CDR2 is SYGVKD. The CDR3 region is CASDTADSNQPQHF. CDR3 nucleotides: TGTGCCTCAGATACAGCCGATAGCAATCAGCCCCAGCATTTT.

The sample holds many counts of this clone. The V and J genes are TRBV11-1 and TRBJ2-1; TRBD2 might be the D (6 bases). The V end lost 3 bases, the J end lost 0 bases, and 9 bases lay between the germline ends. The CDR3 totals 15 residues. Per the germline V gene, CDR1 is SGHAT and CDR2 is FQDESV (reference sequence). CDR3 loop: CASSFRGASYNEQFF. DNA of the CDR3: TGTGCCAGCAGCTTTCGCGGGGCCTCCTACAATGAGCAGTTCTTC.

Many counts were recorded for this clone. One junction end does not reproduce the germline sequence, and a read error may be involved. Other DNA sequences within the sample encode an identical CDR3. The rearrangement links TRBV20-1 to TRBJ1-2; D unclear. Germline V gene data show CDR1 as DFQATT and CDR2 as SNEGSKA (reference sequence). The CDR3 is 10 residues long. The CDR3 protein is CSAIRDGYTF. In DNA, the CDR3 is TGCAGTGCAATCCGGGATGGCTACACTTTC.

The V and J genes are TRBV5-1 and TRBJ1-3, with no clear D. The CDR3 contains 13 residues. Germline CDR1 reads SGHRS; CDR2 reads YFSETQ. Deletions cut 3 bases from V and 4 bases from J, with 8 bases between. DNA for the CDR3: TGCGCCAGCAGCTGGGTCCCGGGAAACACCATATATTTT. This codes for CASSWVPGNTIYF. The full variable domain, its missing parts supplied by reference TRBV5-1 and TRBJ1-3, is KAGVTQTPRYLIKTRGQQVTLSCSPISGHRSVSWYQQTPGQGLQFLFEYFSETQRNKGNFPGRFSGRQFSNSRSEMNVSTLELGDSALYLCASSWVPGNTIYFGEGSWLTVV.

This clone was detected many times. This sequence joins TRBV11-1 and TRBJ2-3; D gene ambiguous. With 0 bases removed from V and 0 bases from J, the gap between germline ends came to 7 bases. The CDR3 loop spans 15 amino acids. The germline CDR1 and CDR2 sequences are SGHAT and FQDESV (reference sequence). The CDR3 region is CASSLAGWSTDTQYF. The CDR3 coding sequence is TGTGCCAGCAGCTTAGCGGGATGGAGCACAGATACGCAGTATTTT.

V and J are TRBV12-3 or TRBV12-4 and TRBJ2-2; maybe TRBD2 (7 bases). The CDR3 covers 12 residues. Trimming pared 3 bases from V and 13 bases from J, leaving 12 bases between. The CDR3 sequence is CASSFPGGGLFF. CDR3 nucleotides: TGTGCCAGCAGTTTCCCGGGGGGCGGGCTGTTTTTT.

This clone qualifies as large. The chain carries TRBV2 and TRBJ1-6; no clear D gene. The CDR3 length is 14 residues. V dropped 3 bases and J dropped 5 bases, with 8 bases sitting between them. Germline CDR1 is SNHLY and CDR2 is FYNNEI. CDR3 in DNA: TGTGCCAGCAGTGAGGCAGGAGATAATTCACCCCTCCACTTT. It yields the protein CASSEAGDNSPLHF.

Many counts were recorded for this clone. The chain is built from TRBV5-1 and TRBJ2-2; 7 positions agree with TRBD2. Germline V gene data show CDR1 as SGHRS and CDR2 as YFSETQ. The CDR3 spans 14 residues. V lost 2 bases and J lost 6; bases outside the gene matches: 4. The CDR3 region is CASSFWGGAGELFF. In DNA, the CDR3 is TGCGCCAGCAGCTTCTGGGGGGGTGCCGGGGAGCTGTTTTTT.